A single sample gave rise to the 2 T cell receptor beta chains below, sequenced in a study of blood T cell repertoires in COVID-19 (dated by TCRdb to between 2020 and 2021). Libraries were built with the immunoSEQ multiplex PCR assay. Here the immuneACCESS table is served through TCRdb, limited to in-frame sequences with V and J called. Missing clones are a known gap in these copies; in checked studies unresolved V genes cover under half, and the rest lacks a known reason. For this sample the table gives 250,000 to 300,000 clones, of which approximately 88% were detected only once. The ten largest clones take up roughly 10% of the sample. Sequencing input: peripheral blood. Every receptor here comes from an older woman with COVID-19, enrolled during active disease.

V and J are TRBV13 and TRBJ1-1; 9 bases align to TRBD1. CDR3 length: 18 residues. Trimming at V came to 7 bases and at J to 6 bases, leaving 21 bases not matched to a gene. Germline assignment: CDR1 PRHDT and CDR2 FYEKMQ (reference sequence). CDR3 coding DNA: TGTGCCAGCACCCCCACGAAAGCAACCGGGACAGGGTTCGCTGAAGCTTTCTTT. This translates into CASTPTKATGTGFAEAFF. The variable domain in full, completed from reference TRBV13 and TRBJ1-1, reads AAGVIQSPRHLIKEKRETATLKCYPIPRHDTVYWYQQGPGQDPQFLISFYEKMQSDKGSIPDRFSAQQFSDYHSELNMSSLELGDSALYFCASTPTKATGTGFAEAFFGQGTRLTVV.

The chain employs TRBV18 and TRBJ2-6; TRBD2 might be the D (5 bases). Germline V gene data show CDR1 as KGHSH and CDR2 as LQKENI. Trimming stripped 5 bases from V and 2 bases from J, with 13 bases between. The CDR3 covers 16 residues. CDR3 DNA: TGTGCCAGCTCAGAGGGAGCGGCGCCTGGGGCCAACGTCCTGACTTTC. Translation: CASSEGAAPGANVLTF.